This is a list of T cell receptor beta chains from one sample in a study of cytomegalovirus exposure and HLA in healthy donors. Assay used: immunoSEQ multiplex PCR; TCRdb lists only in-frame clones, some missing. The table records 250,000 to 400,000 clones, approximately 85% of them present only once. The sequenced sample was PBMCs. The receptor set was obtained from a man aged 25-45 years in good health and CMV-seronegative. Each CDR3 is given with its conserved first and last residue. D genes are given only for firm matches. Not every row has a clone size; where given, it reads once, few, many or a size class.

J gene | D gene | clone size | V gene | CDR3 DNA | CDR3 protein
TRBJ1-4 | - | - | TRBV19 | TGTGCCACCGCCGGACACCCTGCAACTAATGAAAAACTGTTTTTT | CATAGHPATNEKLFF
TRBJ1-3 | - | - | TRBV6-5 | TGTGCCACTATAGGACGGGATGGAGTCGGAAACACCATATATTTT | CATIGRDGVGNTIYF
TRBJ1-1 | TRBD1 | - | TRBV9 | TGTGCCAGCAGCGCGCCGACAGGGGGGACTGAAGCTTTCTTT | CASSAPTGGTEAFF
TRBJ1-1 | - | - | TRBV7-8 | TGTGCCAGCAGCCCATCCTTAAGGGGGAACACTGAAGCTTTCTTT | CASSPSLRGNTEAFF
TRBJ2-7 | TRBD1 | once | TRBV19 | TGTGCCAGTAGTATGGGCCGGGACAGGAGCCTCGGGCAGTACTTC | CASSMGRDRSLGQYF
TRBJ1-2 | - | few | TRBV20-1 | TGCAGTGGGGGAGCTAACTATGGCTACACCTTC | CSGGANYGYTF
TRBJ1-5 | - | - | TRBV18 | TGTGCCAGCTCAGGAAAGCGGGATCAGCCCCAGCATTTT | CASSGKRDQPQHF
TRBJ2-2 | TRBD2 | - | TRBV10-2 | TGCGCCAGCAGTGCGGTTAACCTAGCGGGGGGGGACGGGGAGCTGTTTTTT | CASSAVNLAGGDGELFF
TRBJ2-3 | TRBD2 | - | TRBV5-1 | TGCGCCAGCAGCCTAGAGGCGGGGGGGAACACAGATACGCAGTATTTT | CASSLEAGGNTDTQYF
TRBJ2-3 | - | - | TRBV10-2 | TGCGCCATCAGCCCTATTAGCACAGATACGCAGTATTTT | CAISPISTDTQYF
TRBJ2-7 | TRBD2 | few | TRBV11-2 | TGTGCCAGCAGCTGGGCGGGGGAGAGGTACGAGCAGTACTTC | CASSWAGERYEQYF
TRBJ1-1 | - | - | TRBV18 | TGTGCCAGCTCCTCCATTGCAGGGCCTGAAGCTTTCTTT | CASSSIAGPEAFF
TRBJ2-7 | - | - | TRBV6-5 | TGTGCCAGCAGTTACCGTGACGGGGTAGGCAGCTACGAGCAGTACTTC | CASSYRDGVGSYEQYF
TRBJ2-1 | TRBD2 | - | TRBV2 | TGTGCCAGCAGGGGGGGGGTGTATGATGAGCAGTTCTTC | CASRGGVYDEQFF
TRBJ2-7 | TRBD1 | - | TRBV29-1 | TGCAGCGCCAGGACAGGGGGTCCCGAGCAGTACTTC | CSARTGGPEQYF
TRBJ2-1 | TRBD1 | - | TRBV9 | TGTGCCAGCAGCGCGACCGGGACAGGCACCAATGAGCAGTTCTTC | CASSATGTGTNEQFF
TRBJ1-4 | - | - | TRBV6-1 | TGTGCCAGCAGTATCAAAGAAAAACTGTTTTTT | CASSIKEKLFF
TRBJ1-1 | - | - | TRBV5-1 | TGCGCCAGCAGCTTGGGACAGATCACTGAAGCTTTCTTT | CASSLGQITEAFF
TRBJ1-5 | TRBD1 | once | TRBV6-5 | TGTGCCAGCAGAGGCACAGGGGTCGGGCAGCCCCAGCATTTT | CASRGTGVGQPQHF
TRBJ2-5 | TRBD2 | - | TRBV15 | TGTGCCACCAGCATGCTAGCGGGGGCTCAAGAGACCCAGTACTTC | CATSMLAGAQETQYF
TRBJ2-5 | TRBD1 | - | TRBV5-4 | TGTGCCAGCAGCTTTGAAAAGGGACAGCTACCGTACCAAGAGACCCAGTACTTC | CASSFEKGQLPYQETQYF
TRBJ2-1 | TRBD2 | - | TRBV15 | TGTGCCACCAGCAGAATTTCAACCGGGACTAGGCACAATGAGCAGTTCTTC | CATSRISTGTRHNEQFF
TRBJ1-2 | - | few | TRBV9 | TGTGCCAGCAGCGACCGGGAGTTCTATGGCTACACCTTC | CASSDREFYGYTF
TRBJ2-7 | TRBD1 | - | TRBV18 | TGTGCCAGCTCACCACCGATTGCGGGACAGGGTTTGTCCTACGAGCAGTACTTC | CASSPPIAGQGLSYEQYF
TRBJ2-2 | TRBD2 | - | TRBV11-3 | TGTGCCAGCAGCCCATCCGGGGGGACGACCGGGGAGCTGTTTTTT | CASSPSGGTTGELFF
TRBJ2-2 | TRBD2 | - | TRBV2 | TGTGCCAGCATTGGCCGACTAGCGGGGCTCGGCGCCGGGGAGCTGTTTTTT | CASIGRLAGLGAGELFF
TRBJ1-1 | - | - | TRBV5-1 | TGCGCCAGCAGCTTGGATAGAACAGGTCTACCCCCCTACTTT | CASSLDRTGLPPYF
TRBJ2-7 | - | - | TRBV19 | TGTGCCAGTAGTAAATACCACTACAGGGTGGGCCTCTCCTACGAGCAGTACTTC | CASSKYHYRVGLSYEQYF
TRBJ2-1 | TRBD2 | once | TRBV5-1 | TGCGCCAGCAGCTGGGCTAGCGGGGGGGCCAATGAGCAGTTCTTC | CASSWASGGANEQFF
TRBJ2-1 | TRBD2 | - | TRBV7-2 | TGTGCCAGCAGCCTCTTAGCGGGGGCCTCCTACAATGAGCAGTTCTTC | CASSLLAGASYNEQFF
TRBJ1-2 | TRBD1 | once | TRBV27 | TGTGCCAGCAGTTTCGGGACAGGGAACTATGGCTACACCTTC | CASSFGTGNYGYTF
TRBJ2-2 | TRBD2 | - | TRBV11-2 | TGTGCCAGCAGCTTAGGACTAGCGGGGGGTGCGAACACCGGGGAGCTGTTTTTT | CASSLGLAGGANTGELFF
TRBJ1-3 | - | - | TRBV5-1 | TGCGCCAGCAGCTTGAGCCCTACAGGACCTGGAAACACCATATATTTT | CASSLSPTGPGNTIYF
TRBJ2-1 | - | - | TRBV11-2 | TGTGCCAGCAGCTCCGGGGGGCTGCAGTTCTTC | CASSSGGLQFF
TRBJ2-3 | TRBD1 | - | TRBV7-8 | TGTGCCAGCAGCTTGACTCCGGGACAGAGCACAGATACGCAGTATTTT | CASSLTPGQSTDTQYF
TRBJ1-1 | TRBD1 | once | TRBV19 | TGTGCCAGTAGTGGTTTGTCAGGGGGACTTGGTGAACCCAATGAAGCTTTCTTT | CASSGLSGGLGEPNEAFF
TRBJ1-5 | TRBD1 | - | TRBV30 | TGTGCCTGGAGTGCTAGACAGGGACCCAATCAGCCCCAGCATTTT | CAWSARQGPNQPQHF
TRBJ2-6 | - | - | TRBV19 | TGTGCCAGTAAAATGTGGACAGACTCTCCTGGGGCCAACGTCCTGACTTTC | CASKMWTDSPGANVLTF
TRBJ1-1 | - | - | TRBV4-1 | TGCGCCAGCAGCAGAACAGGTGAAGCTTTCTTT | CASSRTGEAFF
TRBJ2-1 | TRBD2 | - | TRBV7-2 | TGTGCCAGCAGCTTAGAACTAGCGGGGGGGCTTAATGAGCAGTTCTTC | CASSLELAGGLNEQFF
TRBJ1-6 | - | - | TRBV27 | TGTGCCAGCAGTTTGGAAGGGGGGGCTGGGTCACCCCTCCACTTT | CASSLEGGAGSPLHF
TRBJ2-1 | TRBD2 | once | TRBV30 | TGTGCCTGGAGTAGGCTAGCGGGTGGGGTTGTTGGGTACAATGAGCAGTTCTTC | CAWSRLAGGVVGYNEQFF
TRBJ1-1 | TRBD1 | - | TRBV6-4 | TGTGCCAGCAGTGTTACAGGGGGTTCTACTGAAGCTTTCTTT | CASSVTGGSTEAFF
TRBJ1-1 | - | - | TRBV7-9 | TGTGCCAGCAGCTTAGGTTCCCAAAATGAAGCTTTCTTT | CASSLGSQNEAFF
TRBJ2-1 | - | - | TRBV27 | TGTGCCAGCAAAACAGGGTTTAGTTTAAATGAGCAGTTCTTC | CASKTGFSLNEQFF
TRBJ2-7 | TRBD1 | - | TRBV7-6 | TGTGCCAGCAGCTTGTCGGACAGGGGGCCTTCCTCCTACGAGCAGTACTTC | CASSLSDRGPSSYEQYF
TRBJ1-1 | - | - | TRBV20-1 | TGCAGTGCTAAACCCCAACATGAAGCTTTCTTT | CSAKPQHEAFF
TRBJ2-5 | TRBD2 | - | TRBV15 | TGTGCCACCAGCAATTTGGCGGGGGACGTGTACCAAGAGACCCAGTACTTC | CATSNLAGDVYQETQYF
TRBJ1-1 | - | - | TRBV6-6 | TGTGCCAGCAGTCAACAGGGAGATGTCACTGAAGCTTTCTTT | CASSQQGDVTEAFF
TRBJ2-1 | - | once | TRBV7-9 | TGTGCCAGCAGCTTTTTTGCGCGAGGATATTACAATGAGCAGTTCTTC | CASSFFARGYYNEQFF
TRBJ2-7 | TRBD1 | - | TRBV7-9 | TGTGCCAGCAGCTTTTCGGGACAGCTCTACGAGCAGTACTTC | CASSFSGQLYEQYF
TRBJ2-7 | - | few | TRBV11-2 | TGTGCCAGCAGCTTCCTAAGCACAGGCTACGAGCAGTACTTC | CASSFLSTGYEQYF
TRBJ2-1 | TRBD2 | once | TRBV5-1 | TGCGCCAGCAGTCCGGATGGCGGGGGGGCCAACAATGAGCAGTTCTTC | CASSPDGGGANNEQFF